These 23 T cell receptor beta chains share one sample of origin, sequenced in a study of cytomegalovirus exposure and HLA in healthy donors. In the PCR, 60 Vbeta and 13 Jbeta primers were used. Libraries were prepared by immunoSEQ multiplex PCR; TCRdb keeps only in-frame clonotypes and omits some of them. This table has 70,000 to 95,000 clones, approximately 80% appearing once. Sequencing used PBMCs. These receptors were obtained from a young woman in good health and CMV-seronegative.

The chain uses TRBV5-1 and TRBJ2-1; D is possibly TRBD1 (5 bases). CDR3 length: 14 amino acids. V was clipped by 2 bases and J by 5 bases, with 11 bases between them. Germline V gene sequence: CDR1 SGHRS, CDR2 YFSETQ. The CDR3 region is CASSFWGRDNEQFF. The CDR3 DNA is TGCGCCAGCAGCTTCTGGGGCAGGGACAATGAGCAGTTCTTC.

The J gene is TRBJ1-6, the V gene TRBV4-3, with 9 bases that match TRBD1. The germline CDR1 and CDR2 sequences are LGHNA and YSLEER. V dropped 1 base and J dropped 7; count of bases not matched to a gene: 5. The CDR3 is 16 residues long. CDR3 DNA: TGCGCCAGCAGCCAAGTAACAGGGGGCATGAATTCACCCCTCCACTTT. Residues: CASSQVTGGMNSPLHF.

This chain uses TRBV30 with TRBJ1-4, with TRBD1 matching 12 bases. CDR3 length: 18 residues. Looked up from germline, CDR1 is GTSNPN and CDR2 is SVGIG (reference sequence). V shed 6 bases, J shed 5 bases, and the junction held 16 bases outside the gene matches. CDR3 residues: CACGTGGFPVPLNEKLFF. CDR3 sequence (DNA): TGTGCCTGCGGGACAGGGGGCTTCCCAGTCCCCCTAAATGAAAAACTGTTTTTT.

This clone has only one observation. The rearrangement joins TRBV5-5 to TRBJ1-2; 8 positions agree with TRBD1. From germline, CDR1 is SGHKS and CDR2 YYEKEE (reference sequence). V dropped 3 bases and J dropped 0; count of bases not matched to a gene: 4. The CDR3 consists of 15 residues. CDR3 nucleotides: TGTGCCAGCAGCTGGGAACAGGGGGCTAACTATGGCTACACCTTC. It codes for CASSWEQGANYGYTF.

This chain joins TRBV5-1 and TRBJ2-2, with TRBD1 matching over 9 bases. The CDR3 length is 17 residues. Germline V gene lookup returns CDR1 SGHRS and CDR2 YFSETQ. Losses at the gene ends were 1 base for V and 2 bases for J; bases not matched to a gene: 6. The CDR3 DNA reads TGCGCCAGCAGCTTGTCCGACAGGGGGAGTAACACCGGGGAGCTGTTTTTT. It yields the protein CASSLSDRGSNTGELFF.

The V call is TRBV27, the J call TRBJ2-1; 9 positions agree with TRBD1. This CDR3 spans 16 amino acids. With 5 bases clipped from V and 4 bases from J, the junction kept 9 bases outside the gene matches. Looked up from germline, CDR1 is MNHEY and CDR2 is SMNVEV (reference sequence). The CDR3 loop reads CASSAGTGTFYNEQFF. The CDR3 DNA sequence: TGTGCCAGCAGTGCCGGGACAGGGACTTTTTACAATGAGCAGTTCTTC.

The table lists this clone with a count of one. The chain combines TRBV6-6 with TRBJ2-2; TRBD1 matches at 8 bases. Germline-derived CDR1 and CDR2 are MNHNY and SVGAGI (reference sequence). This CDR3 region has 14 residues. Trimming at V came to 2 bases and at J to 7 bases, leaving 3 bases not matched to a gene. CDR3 sequence: CASSYGQGIGELFF. Written as DNA, the CDR3 is TGTGCCAGCAGTTACGGACAGGGAATCGGGGAGCTGTTTTTT.

V usage is TRBV11-1 and J usage is TRBJ2-3; D is possibly TRBD1 (5 bases). The CDR3 runs to 15 residues. Between the trimmed V and J ends, which lost 4 bases and 0 bases, there was a span of 11 bases. CDR1 and CDR2 from the germline V gene are SGHAT and FQDESV (reference sequence). CDR3 sequence: CASSSDRSSTDTQYF. Written as DNA, the CDR3 is TGTGCCAGCAGCTCAGACAGATCTAGCACAGATACGCAGTATTTT.

This chain joins TRBV28 and TRBJ1-5; D call uncertain. Germline CDR1 reads MDHEN; CDR2 reads SYDVKM. V lost 3 bases, J lost 7 bases, and 10 bases lay in between. This CDR3 is 13 amino acids long. CDR3 nucleotides: TGTGCCAGCAGTTTTGGGAGCGGCCAGCCCCAGCATTTT. Encoded protein: CASSFGSGQPQHF.

The rearrangement links TRBV6-5 to TRBJ1-1, with 7 bases fitting TRBD1. The CDR3 has 16 amino acids. Germline CDR1 and CDR2: MNHEY and SVGAGI. V trimming: 2 bases; J trimming: 5 bases; junction bases outside the gene matches: 11. The DNA for the CDR3 is TGTGCCAGCAGTTACGGGACAGTCGGGCGTTGGACTGAAGCTTTCTTT. This sequence encodes CASSYGTVGRWTEAFF.

V usage is TRBV5-6 and J usage is TRBJ1-1; tentatively, D is TRBD1 (5 bases). With 7 bases removed from V and 6 bases from J, the gap between germline ends came to 13 bases. CDR3 length equals 12 residues. Germline V gene data show CDR1 as SGHDT and CDR2 as YYEEEE. In DNA form, the CDR3 reads TGTGCCAGCCAGGGAAGGACGGCTGAAGCTTTCTTT. Protein: CASQGRTAEAFF.

This chain joins TRBV6-5 and TRBJ2-1, with 8 bases matching TRBD1. The J segment lost 5 bases and the V segment lost 2 bases, leaving 5 bases of the junction unmatched. CDR1 is MNHEY, CDR2 SVGAGI, per germline. The CDR3 has 15 residues. The CDR3 loop reads CASSYQGARDNEQFF. In DNA, the CDR3 is TGTGCCAGCAGTTACCAGGGGGCTCGGGACAATGAGCAGTTCTTC.

This clone was detected only once. The germline gene is not matched at one end of the junction; a read error may be the cause. This chain links TRBV7-6 with TRBJ2-7; 10 positions agree with TRBD2. There are 14 residues in the CDR3. Germline V gene data show CDR1 as SGHVS and CDR2 as FNYEAQ. The CDR3 protein is CASSLAGDAYEQYF. The CDR3 DNA reads TGTGCCAGCAGCCTAGCGGGAGATGCCTACGAGCAGTACTTC.

J is TRBJ2-5 and V is TRBV2; 9 nucleotides agree with TRBD1. The V gene's germline CDR1 is SNHLY and CDR2 FYNNEI. V was clipped by 7 bases and J by 3 bases; unmatched bases: 9. CDR3 length: 15 amino acids. CDR3 nucleotides: TGTGCCAGCACCGGTAGTAGACAGGGGGAAGAGACCCAGTACTTC. Its translation is CASTGSRQGEETQYF.

The CDR3 is CAWSVHIGGNQPQHF. The CDR3, as DNA: TGTGCCTGGAGTGTACACATTGGAGGGAATCAGCCCCAGCATTTT. The J gene is TRBJ1-5, the V gene TRBV30; D call uncertain. The CDR3 runs 15 residues. Germline assignment: CDR1 GTSNPN and CDR2 SVGIG (reference sequence). Trimming shortened V by 0 bases and J by 4 bases, and 13 bases separated the two germline ends.

Worth noting for this clone: Distinct nucleotide sequences in the sample also encode this CDR3. This sequence joins TRBV4-2 and TRBJ2-2, with 9 bases lining up with TRBD2. Germline V gene data show CDR1 as LGHNA and CDR2 as YNFKEQ. This CDR3 contains 16 residues. The V and J ends lost 4 bases and 4 bases, in that order; junction bases with no gene match: 7. CDR3 sequence (DNA): TGTGCCAGCAGCCCACAAGAGGGACTAGCCACCGGGGAGCTGTTTTTT. It encodes CASSPQEGLATGELFF.

This clone turned up a few times. The chain has TRBV4-3 and TRBJ2-1, with 7 positions matching TRBD2. The germline V gene encodes CDR1 LGHNA and CDR2 YSLEER. V dropped 2 bases and J dropped 11; count of bases not matched to a gene: 18. This CDR3 is 17 amino acids long. CDR3 DNA sequence: TGCGCCAGCAGCCAAAGAGCGTCCCAGCGGGATTCCGATCAGCAGTTCTTC. It specifies CASSQRASQRDSDQQFF.

The V and J genes are TRBV30 and TRBJ1-1; no reliable D call. This CDR3 spans 17 amino acids. V lost 0 bases, J lost 1 base, and 18 bases lay in between. In germline, CDR1 is GTSNPN, CDR2 SVGIG (reference sequence). This chain's CDR3 is CAWSVNKGPGGNTEAFF. The CDR3 DNA reads TGTGCCTGGAGTGTTAATAAGGGTCCGGGAGGGAACACTGAAGCTTTCTTT.

The rearrangement links TRBV7-9 to TRBJ1-5, with a tentative D call TRBD1 (5 bases). The CDR3 loop spans 15 amino acids. From germline, CDR1 is SEHNR and CDR2 FQNEAQ (reference sequence). Trimming pared 5 bases from V and 3 bases from J, leaving 14 bases between. CDR3 protein: CASSRGADPNQPQHF. In nucleotides, the CDR3 is TGTGCCAGCAGCCGTGGGGCAGACCCCAATCAGCCCCAGCATTTT.

The chain uses TRBV19 and TRBJ2-2, with D possibly TRBD2 on 6 matching bases. In germline, CDR1 is LNHDA, CDR2 SQIVND (reference sequence). The CDR3 loop spans 14 amino acids. V lost 7 bases to trimming and J lost 4 bases, with 13 bases between them. The CDR3, as DNA: TGTGCCAGTACCCTGGGACTTTTCACCGGGGAGCTGTTTTTT. Translating gives CASTLGLFTGELFF.

This sequence joins TRBV9 and TRBJ2-2, with a possible D match to TRBD1 (8 bases). Trimming took 0 bases from V and 5 from J, leaving 23 bases between them. CDR1 is SGDLS and CDR2 is YYNGEE in the germline V gene. The CDR3 is made up of 19 amino acids. The CDR3 here is CASSVELRRGREKTGELFF. CDR3 coding DNA: TGTGCCAGCAGCGTAGAGTTGCGCAGGGGGCGGGAGAAAACCGGGGAGCTGTTTTTT.

The chain couples TRBV5-6 to TRBJ1-1; 8 bases agree with TRBD1. With 4 bases clipped from V and 5 bases from J, the junction kept 10 bases outside the gene matches. Looked up from germline, CDR1 is SGHDT and CDR2 is YYEEEE. CDR3 size: 15 residues. This chain's CDR3 is CASSLIGQGWTEAFF. CDR3 in DNA: TGTGCCAGCAGCCTAATCGGACAGGGTTGGACTGAAGCTTTCTTT.

V gene TRBV7-2 combines with J gene TRBJ2-1; 7 bases agree with TRBD2. The trim removed 2 bases at V and 8 bases at J, leaving 18 bases unmatched. Germline CDR1 is SGHTA and CDR2 is FQGNSA. This CDR3 is 18 amino acids long. The CDR3 bases are TGTGCCAGCAGCTTACGTTACCCCGGACTAGGACTAAGGGATGAGCAGTTCTTC. As protein: CASSLRYPGLGLRDEQFF.